This T cell receptor beta chain stems from a study of PD-1 blockade in mismatch repair-deficient tumors. This clone was observed a few times. Its cognate antigen is unknown. CDR1 is PRHDT and CDR2 is FYEKMQ in the germline V gene (reference sequence). Unmatched junction bases numbered 2, after V lost 4 bases and J lost 2 bases. CDR3 length equals 14 residues. Clones were read by immunoSEQ multiplex PCR, and TCRdb kept only the in-frame ones, dropping some. The sample lists 80,000 to 130,000 clones; 65% to 85% were seen once. Findings of the study overall: Tumor-resident clones, often absent from pretreatment blood, expanded after pembrolizumab and then contracted.

The receptor was derived from an adult with mismatch repair-deficient cancer. Sequenced here: peripheral blood, sampled approximately 8 months after starting pembrolizumab. The chain carries TRBV13 and TRBJ2-7; 10 positions match TRBD1. CDR3 region: CASSWDRGTYEQYF. In DNA, the CDR3 is TGTGCCAGCAGCTGGGACAGGGGCACCTACGAGCAGTACTTC.